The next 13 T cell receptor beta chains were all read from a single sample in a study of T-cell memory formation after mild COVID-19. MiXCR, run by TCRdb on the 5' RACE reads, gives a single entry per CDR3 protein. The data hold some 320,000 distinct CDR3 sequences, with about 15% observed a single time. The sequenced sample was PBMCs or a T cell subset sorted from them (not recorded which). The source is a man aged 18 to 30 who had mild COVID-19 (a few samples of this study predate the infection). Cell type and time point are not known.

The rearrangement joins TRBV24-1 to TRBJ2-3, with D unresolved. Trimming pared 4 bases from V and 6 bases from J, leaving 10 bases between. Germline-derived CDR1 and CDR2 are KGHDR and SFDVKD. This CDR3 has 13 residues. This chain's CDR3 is CATSEGSGDTQYF. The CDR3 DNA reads TGTGCCACCAGTGAGGGGTCCGGGGATACGCAGTATTTT.

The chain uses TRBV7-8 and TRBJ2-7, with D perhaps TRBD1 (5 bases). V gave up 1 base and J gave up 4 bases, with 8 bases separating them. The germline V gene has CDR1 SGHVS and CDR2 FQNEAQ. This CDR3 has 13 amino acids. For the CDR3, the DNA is TGTGCCAGCAGCTTAGTATCAGGGTACGAGCAGTACGTC. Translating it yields CASSLVSGYEQYV.

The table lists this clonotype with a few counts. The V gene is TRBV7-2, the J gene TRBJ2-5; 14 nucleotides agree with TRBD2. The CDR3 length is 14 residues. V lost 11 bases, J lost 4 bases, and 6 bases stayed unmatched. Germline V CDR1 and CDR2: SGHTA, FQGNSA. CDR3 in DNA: TGTGCCGGAAGACTAGCGGGGGGGCGAGAGACCCAGTACTTC. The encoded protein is CAGRLAGGRETQYF.

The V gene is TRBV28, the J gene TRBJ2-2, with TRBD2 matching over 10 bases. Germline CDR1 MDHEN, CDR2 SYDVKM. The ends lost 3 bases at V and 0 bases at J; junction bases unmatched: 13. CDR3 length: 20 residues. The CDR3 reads CASSFRSRLAGAANTGELFF. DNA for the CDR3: TGTGCCAGCAGTTTCCGGTCGAGGCTAGCGGGGGCCGCGAACACCGGGGAGCTGTTTTTT.

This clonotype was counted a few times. The DNA of the CDR3 is TGTGCCACCTATAGCGGGGAGTCCACAGATACGCAGTATTTT. Its translation is CATYSGESTDTQYF. The rearrangement links TRBV24-1 to TRBJ2-3; 8 bases align to TRBD2. Germline CDR1 and CDR2: KGHDR and SFDVKD. The CDR3 runs to 14 residues. The V segment lost 9 bases and the J segment 2 bases; nucleotides outside the gene matches: 6.

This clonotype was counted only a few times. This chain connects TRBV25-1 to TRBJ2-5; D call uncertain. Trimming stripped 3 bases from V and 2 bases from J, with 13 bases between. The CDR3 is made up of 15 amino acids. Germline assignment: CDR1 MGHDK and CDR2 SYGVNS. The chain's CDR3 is CASSDLSAIQETQYF. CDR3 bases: TGTGCCAGCAGTGACCTGAGTGCCATTCAAGAGACCCAGTACTTC.

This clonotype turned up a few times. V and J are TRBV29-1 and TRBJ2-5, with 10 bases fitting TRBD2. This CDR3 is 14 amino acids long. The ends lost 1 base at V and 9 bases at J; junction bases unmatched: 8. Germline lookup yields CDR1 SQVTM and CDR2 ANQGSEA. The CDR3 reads CSVEVAGGRKAQYF. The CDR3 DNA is TGCAGCGTTGAAGTAGCGGGGGGCCGAAAGGCCCAGTACTTC.

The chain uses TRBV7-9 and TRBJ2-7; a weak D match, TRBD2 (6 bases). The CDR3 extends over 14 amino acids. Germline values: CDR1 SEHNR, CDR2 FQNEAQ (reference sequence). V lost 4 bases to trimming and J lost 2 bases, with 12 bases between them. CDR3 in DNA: TGTGCCAGCAGCTCGGGACTGATCCCCTACGAGCAGTACTTC. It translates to CASSSGLIPYEQYF.

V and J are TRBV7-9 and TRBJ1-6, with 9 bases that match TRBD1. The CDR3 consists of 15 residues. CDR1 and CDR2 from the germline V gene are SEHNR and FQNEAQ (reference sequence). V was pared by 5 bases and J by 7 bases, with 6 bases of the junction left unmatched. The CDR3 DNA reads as TGTGCCAGCAGCCCCTGGACAGGGGAAAATTCACCCCTCCACTTT. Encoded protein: CASSPWTGENSPLHF. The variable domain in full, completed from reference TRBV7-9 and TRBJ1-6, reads DTGVSQNPRHKITKRGQNVTFRCDPISEHNRLYWYRQTLGQGPEFLTYFQNEAQLEKSRLLSDRFSAERPKGSFSTLEIQRTEQGDSAMYLCASSPWTGENSPLHFGNGTRLTVT.

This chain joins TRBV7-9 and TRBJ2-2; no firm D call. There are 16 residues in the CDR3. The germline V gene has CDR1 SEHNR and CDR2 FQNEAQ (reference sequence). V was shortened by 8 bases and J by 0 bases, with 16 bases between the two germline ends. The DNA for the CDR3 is TGTGCCAGCTTCCCTGTCGGGCCCGCGAACACCGGGGAGCTGTTTTTT. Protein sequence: CASFPVGPANTGELFF.

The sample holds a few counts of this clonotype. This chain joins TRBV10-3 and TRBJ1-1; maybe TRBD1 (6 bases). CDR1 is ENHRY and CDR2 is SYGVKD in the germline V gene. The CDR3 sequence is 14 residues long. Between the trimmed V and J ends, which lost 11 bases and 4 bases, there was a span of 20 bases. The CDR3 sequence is CASQGSGPGTEAFF. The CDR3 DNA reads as TGTGCCTCACAGGGATCGGGGCCGGGCACTGAAGCTTTCTTT.

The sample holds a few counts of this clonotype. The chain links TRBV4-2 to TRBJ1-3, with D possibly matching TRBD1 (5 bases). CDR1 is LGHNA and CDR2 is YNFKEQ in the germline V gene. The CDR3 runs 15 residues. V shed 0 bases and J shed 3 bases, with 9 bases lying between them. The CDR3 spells CASSQEPGGGNTIYF. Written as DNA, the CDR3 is TGTGCCAGCAGCCAAGAACCCGGGGGTGGAAACACCATATATTTT.

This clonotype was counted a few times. CDR3 sequence reads: CASSLITGTDTQYF. DNA of the CDR3: TGCGCCAGCAGCCTTATTACAGGGACGGATACGCAGTATTTT. This sequence joins TRBV5-1 and TRBJ2-3; D is perhaps TRBD1 (6 bases). Germline V gene lookup returns CDR1 SGHRS and CDR2 YFSETQ. This CDR3 has 14 amino acids. Trimming removed 4 bases at V and 6 bases at J, with 15 bases between.